Each of the 6 T cell receptor beta chains below was sequenced from the same sample in a study of blood T cell repertoires in COVID-19. The assay was immunoSEQ multiplex PCR, and TCRdb's table has in-frame clones only and misses some. The sample has hundreds of thousands of clones, around 80% seen once; the top ten hold approximately 4%. Sequencing was carried out using PBMCs or T cells enriched from blood (not recorded which). The receptors shown here come from a man aged 25-40 years with acute COVID-19.

A single count supports this clone. The CDR3 here is CASIGTWNQETQYF. CDR3 nucleotide sequence: TGTGCCAGCATAGGGACATGGAACCAAGAGACCCAGTACTTC. This sequence joins TRBV2 and TRBJ2-5, with D possibly matching TRBD1 (6 bases). V lost 7 bases, J lost 0 bases, and 12 bases lay in between. This CDR3 region has 14 residues. CDR1 and CDR2 (germline): SNHLY, FYNNEI.

This rearrangement joins TRBV20-1 to TRBJ2-1, with D perhaps TRBD2 (5 bases). This CDR3 comprises 15 residues. V was shortened by 3 bases and J by 7 bases, with 19 bases between the two germline ends. Germline CDR1 reads DFQATT; CDR2 reads SNEGSKA (reference sequence). Here the CDR3 DNA reads TGCAGTGCTAGTGTTTTTGGCGGACTCGCGAATGAGCAGTTCTTC. Its translation is CSASVFGGLANEQFF.

This clone has just one count. This chain uses TRBV30 with TRBJ1-2, with D hard to call. Trimming removed 0 bases from V and 8 bases from J, with 10 bases in between. The CDR3 covers 12 residues. In germline, CDR1 is GTSNPN, CDR2 SVGIG (reference sequence). CDR3 in amino acids: CAWSVSSRGYTF. CDR3 sequence (DNA): TGTGCCTGGAGTGTTTCCTCGAGGGGCTACACCTTC.

The rearrangement joins TRBV10-3 to TRBJ1-2; D is unresolved. CDR1 is ENHRY and CDR2 is SYGVKD in the germline V gene. V lost 6 bases, J lost 6 bases, and 11 bases lay in between. This CDR3 spans 12 amino acids. The CDR3 sequence: CAIREGSNGYTF. CDR3 nucleotides: TGTGCCATCAGGGAAGGGAGTAATGGCTACACCTTC.

The rearrangement uses TRBV11-1 and TRBJ2-1; 10 nucleotides agree with TRBD2. CDR1 and CDR2 from the germline V gene are SGHAT and FQDESV (reference sequence). V shed 6 bases and J 8 bases; nucleotides not matched to a gene: 7. The CDR3 is made up of 14 amino acids. The CDR3 reads CASRSGGARHEQFF. The DNA for the CDR3 is TGTGCCAGCAGAAGCGGGGGGGCCCGCCATGAGCAGTTCTTC.

The genes are TRBV24-1 and TRBJ2-6; no definite D call. The germline CDR1 and CDR2 sequences are KGHDR and SFDVKD. The CDR3 has 15 amino acids. Trimming shortened V by 5 bases and J by 0 bases, and 7 bases separated the two germline ends. CDR3 loop: CATSGSYSGANVLTF. The CDR3 region has the DNA TGTGCCACCAGTGGCAGTTACTCTGGGGCCAACGTCCTGACTTTC.